This T cell receptor beta chain is from a study of spatial heterogeneity in lung cancer (dated by TCRdb to the late 2010s). In the study overall: Beta-chain transcripts were consistently detected in greater numbers than alpha-chain transcripts, which likely reflects a higher abundance of beta-chain transcripts. In the raw uncorrected reads, each unique combination of TCR and UMI appeared more than ten times on average. The study quantitatively compared TCR alpha and beta repertoires across multiple tumor regions, matched nontumor lung and blood in non-small cell lung cancer. TCR repertoire features were related to nonsynonymous mutation counts determined by whole-exome sequencing of tumor tissue. Both alpha and beta chains were TCR-sequenced in approximately 220 tumor regions, 64 matched nontumor lung samples and 55 to 60 PBMC samples obtained at surgery. Findings and caveats that apply to the study as a whole: Confirming at a functional level the hypothesis that regional TCRs recognize regional mutations was considered to require additional single-cell paired TCR alpha and beta sequencing. Ubiquitous expanded tumor TCRs showed up in blood more often at tumor resection than at routine follow-up.

This clonotype has more than one count but fewer than ten. The clone's antigen remains unknown. No much larger clone is present one base from it, and per-base qualities are unavailable. As encoded in the germline V gene, CDR1 is SGDLS while CDR2 is YYNGEE. The CDR3, cysteine through phenylalanine, is 11 amino acids long. Only the CDR3 portion is preserved as DNA: 33 bases, with reading frame beginning at the first base. The V and J ends are trimmed by 5 bases and 4 bases, leaving 5 bases between them. The library was produced with 5' RACE. These reads were obtained on a NextSeq 500. In the TCR library protocol, a unique molecular identifier was attached to each TCR cDNA molecule so that PCR and sequencing errors could be corrected. The original methods were these. Decombinator tools were used for TCR identification, UMI-based error correction and CDR3 extraction. TCRs above a frequency of 2 per 1,000, corresponding to the top 1% of the tumor frequency distribution, were defined as expanded. Each repertoire was subsampled 100 times to 5,000 TCRs, after which Renyi diversity was computed with the R vegan package. CDR3 similarity networks were constructed using string-kernel similarity of amino acid triplets, with links drawn between CDR3s whose pairwise similarity was above 0.82. TCRdb passed the public sequencing reads through fastp at Q25 and MiXCR, retaining productive beta sequences. Rows matching on CDR3 protein sequence are summarized as one entry with the most common DNA and genes. TCRdb, not the authors, supplied the V and J calls. For this sample the table gives about 82,000 distinct CDR3 sequences, of which around 12% were detected only once. The top ten constitute about 4.5% of the sample.

According to the study, the label for this sample's time point signals: sample taken at primary tumor resection. Without any cell sorting, TCR sequencing was performed on whole RNA extracted either from tumor and nontumor lung tissue or from cryopreserved PBMC samples. Samples were obtained from approximately 72 patients with early-stage, untreated non-small cell lung cancer from the lung TRACERx cohort. Only patients with enough RNA available from two or more tumor regions were chosen for TCR sequencing. Sequencing used PBMCs, obtained at surgery. The receptor was derived from a male donor with early-stage non-small cell lung cancer. This receptor chain uses TRBV9 and TRBJ2-3; the D gene remains uncertain. The nucleotides are TGTGCCAGCAGTCGGGCAGATACGCAGTATTTT. It translates to CASSRADTQYF.